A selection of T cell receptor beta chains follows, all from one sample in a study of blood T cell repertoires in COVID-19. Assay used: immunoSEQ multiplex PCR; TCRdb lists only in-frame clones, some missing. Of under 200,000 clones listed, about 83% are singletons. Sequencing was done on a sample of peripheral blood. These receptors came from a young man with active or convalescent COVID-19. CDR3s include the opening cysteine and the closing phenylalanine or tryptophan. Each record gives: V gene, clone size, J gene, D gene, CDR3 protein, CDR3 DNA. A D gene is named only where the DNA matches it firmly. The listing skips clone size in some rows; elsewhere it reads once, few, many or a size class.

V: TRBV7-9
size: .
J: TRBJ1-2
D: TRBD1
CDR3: CASRDRGPTFNGYTF
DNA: TGTGCCAGCAGGGACAGGGGCCCAACATTTAATGGCTACACCTTC

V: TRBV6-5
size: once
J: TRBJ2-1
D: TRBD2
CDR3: CASTSLAGSYNEQFF
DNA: TGTGCCAGCACATCATTAGCGGGCTCCTACAATGAGCAGTTCTTC

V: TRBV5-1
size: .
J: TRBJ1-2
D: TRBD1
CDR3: CASSLGDSYYGYTF
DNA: TGCGCCAGCAGCTTGGGGGACAGCTACTATGGCTACACCTTC

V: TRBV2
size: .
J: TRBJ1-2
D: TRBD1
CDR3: CASRTGYGYTF
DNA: TGTGCCAGCAGGACAGGGTATGGCTACACCTTC

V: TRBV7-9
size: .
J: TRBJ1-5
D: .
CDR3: CASSSGSASNQPQHF
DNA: TGTGCCAGCAGCTCGGGATCAGCTAGCAATCAGCCCCAGCATTTT

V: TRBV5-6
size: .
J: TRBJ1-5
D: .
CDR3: CASSLSDSVNQPQHF
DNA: TGTGCCAGCAGCTTGTCCGACAGCGTTAATCAGCCCCAGCATTTT

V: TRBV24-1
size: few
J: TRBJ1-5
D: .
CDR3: CATSDPLRGERYQPQHF
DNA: TGTGCCACCAGTGATCCCCTCAGGGGCGAAAGATATCAGCCCCAGCATTTT

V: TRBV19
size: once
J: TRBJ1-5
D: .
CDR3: CASKDRLNQPQHF
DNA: TGTGCCAGTAAGGACAGATTAAATCAGCCCCAGCATTTT

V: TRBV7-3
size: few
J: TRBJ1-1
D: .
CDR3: CASSSGLNTEAFF
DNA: TGTGCCAGCAGCTCAGGATTGAACACTGAAGCTTTCTTT

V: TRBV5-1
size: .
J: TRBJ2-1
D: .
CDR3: CASSLGSGNEQFF
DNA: TGCGCCAGCAGCTTGGGTAGCGGCAATGAGCAGTTCTTC

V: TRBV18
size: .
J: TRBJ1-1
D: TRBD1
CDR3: CASSPLPTPRGPGTEAFF
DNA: TGTGCCAGCTCACCTTTACCCACTCCCAGGGGGCCGGGCACTGAAGCTTTCTTT

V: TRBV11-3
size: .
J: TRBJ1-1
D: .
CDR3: CASSSQANTEAFF
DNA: TGTGCCAGCAGCTCCCAAGCGAACACTGAAGCTTTCTTT

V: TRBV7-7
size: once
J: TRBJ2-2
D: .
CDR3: CASSSRPGGGGELFF
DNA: TGTGCCAGCAGTTCCAGACCCGGGGGTGGCGGGGAGCTGTTTTTT

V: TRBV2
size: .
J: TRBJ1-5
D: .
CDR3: CASSVGRVGNQPQHF
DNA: TGTGCCAGCAGTGTTGGCAGGGTAGGGAATCAGCCCCAGCATTTT

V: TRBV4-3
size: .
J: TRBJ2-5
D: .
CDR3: CAKRGRGREETQYF
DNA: TGCGCCAAAAGGGGCAGGGGTAGGGAAGAGACCCAGTACTTC

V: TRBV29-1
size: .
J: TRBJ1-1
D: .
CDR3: CSVVEASMNTEAFF
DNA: TGCAGCGTTGTAGAGGCCAGTATGAACACTGAAGCTTTCTTT

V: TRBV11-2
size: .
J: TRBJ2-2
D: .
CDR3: CASMDPVQGNTGELFF
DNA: TGTGCCAGCATGGACCCGGTACAGGGGAACACCGGGGAGCTGTTTTTT

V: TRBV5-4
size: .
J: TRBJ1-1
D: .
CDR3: CASSWGQREDTEAFF
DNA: TGTGCCAGCAGCTGGGGACAACGTGAAGACACTGAAGCTTTCTTT

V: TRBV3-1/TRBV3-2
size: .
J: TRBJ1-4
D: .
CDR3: CASSHSGLNEKLFF
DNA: TGTGCCAGCAGCCATTCAGGTCTTAATGAAAAACTGTTTTTT

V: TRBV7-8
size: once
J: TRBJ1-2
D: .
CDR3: CASSLGASAHYGYTF
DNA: TGTGCCAGCAGCTTAGGGGCCTCGGCACACTATGGCTACACCTTC

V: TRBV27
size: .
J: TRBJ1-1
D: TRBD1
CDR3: CASSLDRARGENTEAFF
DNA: TGTGCCAGCAGTTTAGACAGGGCGCGCGGAGAGAACACTGAAGCTTTCTTT

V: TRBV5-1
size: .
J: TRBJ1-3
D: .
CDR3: CASSLNGEGNTIYF
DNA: TGCGCCAGCAGCTTGAACGGAGAAGGAAACACCATATATTTT

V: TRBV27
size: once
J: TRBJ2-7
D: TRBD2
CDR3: CASSKGLGTYEQYF
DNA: TGTGCCAGCAGTAAGGGACTAGGAACCTACGAGCAGTACTTC

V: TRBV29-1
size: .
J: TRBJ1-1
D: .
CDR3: CSVEGRNTEAFF
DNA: TGCAGCGTTGAAGGCAGGAACACTGAAGCTTTCTTT

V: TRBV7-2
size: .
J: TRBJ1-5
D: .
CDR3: CASSLSPGDQPQHF
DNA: TGTGCCAGCAGCTTAAGTCCAGGGGATCAGCCCCAGCATTTT

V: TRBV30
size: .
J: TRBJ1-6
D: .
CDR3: CAWSAPENTALHF
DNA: TGTGCCTGGAGTGCACCAGAGAATACAGCCCTCCACTTT

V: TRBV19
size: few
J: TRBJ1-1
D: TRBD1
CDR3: CASSITGAKNTEAFF
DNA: TGTGCCAGTAGTATAACAGGGGCGAAGAACACTGAAGCTTTCTTT